The 5 T cell receptor beta chains in this list originate from one sample, sequenced in a study of blood T cell repertoires in COVID-19. The table came from immunoSEQ multiplex PCR; TCRdb's copy has only in-frame clones and leaves some out. The sample holds 270,000 or so clones; around nine tenths are singletons and the top ten take less than 0.95%. Input material: peripheral blood. These receptors came from a woman between 35 and 50 years old who had recovered from COVID-19.

The CDR3 reads CASSPEDARSYEQYF. CDR3 bases: TGTGCCAGCAGCCCGGAGGACGCCCGCTCCTACGAGCAGTACTTC. This chain uses TRBV11-2 with TRBJ2-7, with a tentative D call TRBD2 (5 bases). The CDR3 is 15 residues long. In germline, CDR1 is SGHAT, CDR2 FQNNGV. Trimming removed 5 bases at V and 0 bases at J, with 14 bases between.

The rearrangement uses TRBV2 and TRBJ2-7, with 9 bases aligning to TRBD1. V trimming: 5 bases; J trimming: 4 bases; junction bases outside the gene matches: 6. The CDR3 loop spans 14 amino acids. The germline CDR1 and CDR2 sequences are SNHLY and FYNNEI. CDR3 region: CASSPGTGRYEQYF. In DNA form, the CDR3 reads TGTGCCAGCAGTCCCGGGACAGGGAGGTACGAGCAGTACTTC.

The genes are TRBV29-1 and TRBJ1-4, with D possibly being TRBD1 (5 bases). Germline V CDR1 and CDR2: SQVTM, ANQGSEA. V shed 0 bases and J shed 8 bases, with 16 bases lying between them. The CDR3 contains 15 residues. The CDR3, as DNA: TGCAGCGTTGAAGATAGTGAAGGGGAAGGGGAAAAACTGTTTTTT. This encodes CSVEDSEGEGEKLFF.

The genes are TRBV6-1 and TRBJ1-1; unclear D gene. Germline CDR1 reads MNHNS; CDR2 reads SASEGT. The CDR3 is made up of 12 amino acids. The ends were cut back, 0 bases at V and 10 bases at J, with 9 bases in the middle. CDR3 amino acids: CASSEATSVAFF. CDR3 bases: TGTGCCAGCAGTGAAGCGACAAGTGTAGCTTTCTTT.

This rearrangement joins TRBV21-1 to TRBJ2-1; no DNA check was done on the table's D call, TRBD1. TRBV21-1 is a pseudogene. This CDR3 is 14 amino acids long. The DNA for the CDR3 is TGTGCCAGCAGCAAGGGCTGTTACAAGGATGAGCAGTTCTTC. Its protein is CASSKGCYKDEQFF.